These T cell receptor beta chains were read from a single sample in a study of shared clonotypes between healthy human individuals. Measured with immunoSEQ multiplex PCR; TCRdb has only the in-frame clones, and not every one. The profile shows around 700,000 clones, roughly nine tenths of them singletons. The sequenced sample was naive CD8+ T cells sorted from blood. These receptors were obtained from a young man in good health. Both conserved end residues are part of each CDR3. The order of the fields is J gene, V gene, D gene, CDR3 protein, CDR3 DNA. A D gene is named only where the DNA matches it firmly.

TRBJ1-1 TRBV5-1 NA CASSLGPEAFF TGCGCCAGCAGCTTGGGGCCTGAAGCTTTCTTT
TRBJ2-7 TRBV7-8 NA CASSSGEAPYEQYF TGTGCCAGCAGCTCTGGGGAGGCCCCATACGAGCAGTACTTC
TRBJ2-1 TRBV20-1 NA CSARRGNEQFF TGCAGTGCTAGAAGGGGCAATGAGCAGTTCTTC
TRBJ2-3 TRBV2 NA CATHRPGLTDTQYF TGTGCCACCCATAGGCCAGGGCTCACAGATACGCAGTATTTT
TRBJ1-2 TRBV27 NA CASSLYPVRDTKAHTTYGYTF TGTGCCAGCAGTTTATACCCCGTCCGGGACACTAAAGCCCACACTACCTATGGCTACACCTTC
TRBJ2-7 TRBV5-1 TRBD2 CASSLWREGYEQYF TGCGCCAGCAGCTTGTGGCGGGAGGGGTACGAGCAGTACTTC
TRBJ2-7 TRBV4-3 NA CASSQDRGEYEQYF TGCGCCAGCAGCCAAGACAGGGGGGAATACGAGCAGTACTTC
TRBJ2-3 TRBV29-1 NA CSGDTDTQYF TGCAGCGGAGACACAGATACGCAGTATTTT
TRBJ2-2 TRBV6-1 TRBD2 CASISPGGGTGELFF TGTGCCAGCATTAGTCCGGGAGGAGGGACCGGGGAGCTGTTTTTT
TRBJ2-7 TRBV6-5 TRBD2 CASSPLAGRSYEQYF TGTGCCAGCAGTCCTCTAGCGGGCCGCTCCTACGAGCAGTACTTC
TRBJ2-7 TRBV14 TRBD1 CASSQALGTRGNEQYF TGTGCCAGCAGCCAAGCTTTGGGCACCAGGGGGAACGAGCAGTACTTC
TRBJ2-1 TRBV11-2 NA CASSHPFSSYNEQFF TGTGCCAGCAGCCATCCCTTTAGCTCCTACAATGAGCAGTTCTTC
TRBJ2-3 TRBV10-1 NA CASGRARRVFKLPADTQYF TGCGCCAGCGGTCGGGCGAGGCGGGTCTTTAAACTCCCGGCGGATACGCAGTATTTT
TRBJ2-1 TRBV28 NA CASSPLSRSYNEQFF TGTGCCAGCAGTCCCCTGTCTCGGTCCTACAATGAGCAGTTCTTC
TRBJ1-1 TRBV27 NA CASSLTSNTEAFF TGTGCCAGCAGTTTAACGTCGAACACTGAAGCTTTCTTT
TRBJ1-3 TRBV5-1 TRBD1 CASRELTGKNTIYF TGCGCCAGCAGGGAATTGACAGGGAAGAACACCATATATTTT
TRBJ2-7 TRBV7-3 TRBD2 CASSLSGTSGRYEQYF TGTGCCAGCAGCCTATCCGGGACTAGCGGGAGGTACGAGCAGTACTTC
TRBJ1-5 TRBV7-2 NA CASSHYSNQPQHF TGTGCCAGCAGCCATTATAGCAATCAGCCCCAGCATTTT
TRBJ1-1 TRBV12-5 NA CASGQGHTEAFF TGTGCTAGTGGTCAGGGACACACTGAAGCTTTCTTT
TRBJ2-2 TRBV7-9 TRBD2 CASSLVHAGLYTGELFF TGCGCCAGCAGCTTAGTCCACGCGGGACTATACACCGGGGAGCTGTTTTTT
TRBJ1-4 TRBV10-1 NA CASPFRNEKLFF TGCGCCAGCCCCTTCAGGAATGAAAAACTGTTTTTT
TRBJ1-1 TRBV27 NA CASSFTEGEEAFF TGTGCCAGCAGTTTCACGGAGGGTGAGGAAGCTTTCTTT
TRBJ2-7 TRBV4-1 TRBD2 CASSRGQETGRLAGDYEQYF TGCGCCAGCAGTCGCGGACAGGAAACAGGCCGACTAGCGGGTGACTACGAGCAGTACTTC
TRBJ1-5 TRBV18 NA CASSPQGGGNQPQHF TGTGCCAGCTCACCACAGGGGGGCGGAAATCAGCCCCAGCATTTT
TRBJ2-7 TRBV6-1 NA CASSQDRMTYEQYF TGTGCCAGCAGTCAGGACCGTATGACCTACGAGCAGTACTTC
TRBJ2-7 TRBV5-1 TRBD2 CASSGTSGRFPLYEQYF TGCGCCAGCAGCGGGACTAGCGGGAGATTCCCTCTCTACGAGCAGTACTTC
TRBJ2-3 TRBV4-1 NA CASSQDRAFTDTQYF TGCGCCAGCAGCCAAGATCGAGCCTTCACAGATACGCAGTATTTT
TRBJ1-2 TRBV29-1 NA CSALVRETNYGYTF TGCAGCGCCCTGGTCAGGGAAACTAACTATGGCTACACCTTC
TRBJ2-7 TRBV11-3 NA CASSFRVSYEQYF TGTGCCAGCAGCTTCAGGGTCTCCTACGAGCAGTACTTC